The next 29 T cell receptor beta chains were all read from a single sample in a study of identical twins (dated by TCRdb to 2016 to 2017). The library was obtained by 5' RACE. Sequenced using an Illumina HiSeq 2000. TCRdb ran its own pipeline on the public reads, namely fastp trimming at Q25 and MiXCR clone calling, and kept in-frame beta chains. A single entry per CDR3 protein holds the most common genes and DNA from its merged rows. The sample data list 600,000 to 850,000 distinct CDR3 sequences, and roughly 18% of these were observed just once. The ten largest clonotypes hold approximately 14% of the sample. The data were also submitted as part of a second study, on T cells expressing NK-cell markers.

The sequenced sample was PBMCs. Receptor source: a woman aged 18-29 years in good health.

Only a few counts were recorded for this clonotype. This chain links TRBV5-1 with TRBJ1-2; D is uncertain. Trimming cost V 0 bases and J 3 bases, with 6 bases left between them. The CDR3 sequence is 13 residues long. In germline, CDR1 is SGHRS, CDR2 YFSETQ. CDR3: CASSLEDYYGYTF. For the CDR3, the DNA is TGCGCCAGCAGCTTGGAAGATTACTATGGCTACACCTTC. The whole variable domain, remainder taken from reference TRBV5-1 and TRBJ1-2, is KAGVTQTPRYLIKTRGQQVTLSCSPISGHRSVSWYQQTPGQGLQFLFEYFSETQRNKGNFPGRFSGRQFSNSRSEMNVSTLELGDSALYLCASSLEDYYGYTFGSGTRLTVV.

The chain uses TRBV11-1 and TRBJ2-5, with 10 bases aligning to TRBD2. Germline V CDR1 and CDR2: SGHAT, FQDESV (reference sequence). There are 18 residues in the CDR3. With 3 bases clipped from V and 5 bases from J, the junction kept 15 bases outside the gene matches. The CDR3 coding sequence is TGTGCCAGCAGCTTCTCGGCTAGCGGGGGATCCACGTGGGAGACCCAGTACTTC. Translating it yields CASSFSASGGSTWETQYF.

The sample holds one count of this clonotype. The V gene is TRBV12-3 or TRBV12-4, the J gene TRBJ1-1; D gene unclear. CDR3 length: 14 residues. The ends were cut back, 5 bases at V and 0 bases at J, with 10 bases in the middle. CDR3 sequence reads: CASSPRRMNTEAFF. The CDR3 DNA sequence: TGTGCCAGCAGTCCCCGACGGATGAACACTGAAGCTTTCTTT.

The chain joins TRBV6-2 or TRBV6-3 to TRBJ2-7; no definite D call. The germline CDR1 and CDR2 sequences are MNHEY and SVGEGT. V was cut by 0 bases and J by 0 bases, with 9 bases left in between. The CDR3 contains 15 residues. In nucleotides, the CDR3 is TGTGCCAGCAGTTACTCGGGTTGGAGCTCCTACGAGCAGTACTTC. It codes for CASSYSGWSSYEQYF.

The chain recombines TRBV2 with TRBJ2-1; no definite D call. Germline CDR1 reads SNHLY; CDR2 reads FYNNEI. The V end lost 7 bases, the J end lost 4 bases, and 11 bases lay between the germline ends. This CDR3 comprises 13 residues. The DNA of the CDR3 is TGTGCCAGCATGTTTGGAGAGTACAATGAGCAGTTCTTC. This translates into CASMFGEYNEQFF. The whole variable domain, remainder taken from reference TRBV2 and TRBJ2-1, is EPEVTQTPSHQVTQMGQEVILRCVPISNHLYFYWYRQILGQKVEFLVSFYNNEISEKSEIFDDQFSVERPDGSNFTLKIRSTKLEDSAMYFCASMFGEYNEQFFGPGTRLTVL.

This chain uses TRBV5-1 with TRBJ1-6, with a weak D call TRBD1 (5 bases). CDR3 length equals 15 residues. Trimming cost V 4 bases and J 11 bases, with 19 bases left between them. Germline V gene lookup returns CDR1 SGHRS and CDR2 YFSETQ. CDR3 DNA: TGCGCCAGCAGCCCCACCGAGAGGGGCGTGACACCCCTCCACTTT. As protein: CASSPTERGVTPLHF.

V usage is TRBV5-1 and J usage is TRBJ2-1; 14 bases are a match to TRBD2. The CDR3 contains 20 residues. Germline CDR1 SGHRS, CDR2 YFSETQ. J gave up 1 base and V 3 bases, and 12 bases lay outside the gene matches. The CDR3 DNA sequence: TGCGCCAGCAGCTCCAAAAGGGGACTAGCGGGAGATCGGTCCTACAATGAGCAGTTCTTC. Translated: CASSSKRGLAGDRSYNEQFF. Combining the CDR3 with reference TRBV5-1 and TRBJ2-1 gives the whole variable domain KAGVTQTPRYLIKTRGQQVTLSCSPISGHRSVSWYQQTPGQGLQFLFEYFSETQRNKGNFPGRFSGRQFSNSRSEMNVSTLELGDSALYLCASSSKRGLAGDRSYNEQFFGPGTRLTVL.

The sample holds a few counts of this clonotype. The V and J genes are TRBV4-1 and TRBJ2-3; TRBD1 matches 8 bases. Trimming took 1 base from V and 8 from J; bases not matched to a gene: 5. From germline, CDR1 is MGHRA and CDR2 YSYEKL. The CDR3 spans 14 residues. DNA for the CDR3: TGCGCCAGCAGCCAAGCGGACAGGGCAGCTACGCAGTATTTT. It translates to CASSQADRAATQYF.

The rearrangement links TRBV20-1 to TRBJ2-7, with TRBD2 matching over 8 bases. V lost 5 bases to trimming and J lost 2 bases; unmatched junction nucleotides: 14. The CDR3 runs to 16 residues. The V gene's germline CDR1 is DFQATT and CDR2 SNEGSKA (reference sequence). In DNA form, the CDR3 reads TGCAGTGCTGCCCCGCGGGGGGTGTTCGCGGCCTACGAGCAGTACTTC. It translates to CSAAPRGVFAAYEQYF.

This clonotype was detected a few times. The rearrangement links TRBV27 to TRBJ2-3, with a weak D call TRBD1 (5 bases). This CDR3 is 15 amino acids long. Looked up from germline, CDR1 is MNHEY and CDR2 is SMNVEV (reference sequence). V dropped 2 bases and J dropped 4 bases, with 13 bases sitting between them. The CDR3 loop is CASSLRLQGADTQYF. In DNA form, the CDR3 reads TGTGCCAGCAGTTTACGGTTACAAGGGGCAGATACGCAGTATTTT.

This rearrangement joins TRBV19 to TRBJ2-1; TRBD2 is a possible D gene (6 bases). CDR3 length: 14 residues. Per the germline V gene, CDR1 is LNHDA and CDR2 is SQIVND (reference sequence). V was clipped by 9 bases and J by 1 base, with 13 bases between them. CDR3 in DNA: TGTGCCAGCCATACCAGCGGGTCCTACAATGAGCAGTTCTTC. Its translation: CASHTSGSYNEQFF.

The genes are TRBV5-1 and TRBJ2-7; TRBD1 is a possible D gene (5 bases). The CDR3 is made up of 15 amino acids. Germline loops: CDR1 SGHRS, CDR2 YFSETQ. V lost 0 bases and J lost 2, with 12 bases in between. The CDR3 DNA sequence: TGCGCCAGCAGCTTGGGCCGACAGCGCACCTACGAGCAGTACTTC. It codes for CASSLGRQRTYEQYF.

This rearrangement joins TRBV20-1 to TRBJ2-1; 10 positions match TRBD2. The V gene's germline CDR1 is DFQATT and CDR2 SNEGSKA (reference sequence). This CDR3 has 15 amino acids. With V trimmed by 0 bases and J by 9 bases, 8 bases remained unmatched. The CDR3: CSARDGTSGKPEQFF. CDR3 bases: TGCAGTGCTAGAGATGGCACTAGCGGGAAACCTGAGCAGTTCTTC.

This sequence joins TRBV19 and TRBJ2-5; the match to TRBD1 covers 7 bases. CDR1 and CDR2 from the germline V gene are LNHDA and SQIVND (reference sequence). The CDR3 is made up of 14 amino acids. The trim removed 5 bases at V and 7 bases at J, leaving 10 bases unmatched. CDR3 sequence reads: CASSGRDSAMTQYF. CDR3 nucleotides: TGTGCCAGTAGTGGCAGGGACAGCGCCATGACCCAGTACTTC.

The CDR3 sequence: CASSPWTGGGYEQYF. The CDR3 region has the DNA TGTGCCAGCAGTCCCTGGACAGGGGGGGGATACGAGCAGTACTTC. The chain has TRBV12-3 or TRBV12-4 and TRBJ2-7; 10 positions match TRBD1. The CDR3 runs to 15 residues. The V segment lost 5 bases and the J segment 4 bases; nucleotides outside the gene matches: 8.

The table lists this clonotype with a few counts. The chain combines TRBV4-2 with TRBJ2-7; D remains unclear. CDR3 size: 13 residues. Germline V gene lookup returns CDR1 LGHNA and CDR2 YNFKEQ. Trimming took off 0 bases at V and 4 bases at J, with 7 bases between the two ends. CDR3: CASSQDWGYEQYF. The CDR3 DNA follows: TGTGCCAGCAGCCAAGATTGGGGTTACGAGCAGTACTTC.

The table lists this clonotype with many counts. V is TRBV7-9 and J is TRBJ1-2; D unclear. In germline, CDR1 is SEHNR, CDR2 FQNEAQ (reference sequence). CDR3 length: 12 residues. CDR3 nucleotide sequence: TGTGCATTGGATGCCTCATACTATGGCTACACCTTC. This gives the protein CALDASYYGYTF.

This clonotype was counted only a few times. V usage is TRBV15 and J usage is TRBJ1-4; the D gene is possibly TRBD1 (6 bases). CDR1 is LNHNV and CDR2 is YYDKDF in the germline V gene (reference sequence). The CDR3 is 14 amino acids. The V and J ends lost 5 bases and 3 bases respectively, with 10 bases between them. In DNA, the CDR3 is TGTGCCACCAGCCAACAGGGTTCTAATGAAAAACTGTTTTTT. Protein sequence: CATSQQGSNEKLFF.

This chain uses TRBV12-3 or TRBV12-4 with TRBJ1-5; no reliable D call. The ends were cut back, 2 bases at V and 0 bases at J, with 5 bases in the middle. The CDR3 consists of 14 residues. CDR3 loop: CASSLFYSNQPQHF. The DNA for the CDR3 is TGTGCCAGCAGTTTATTCTATAGCAATCAGCCCCAGCATTTT.

The V call is TRBV12-3 or TRBV12-4, the J call TRBJ2-2, with D unresolved. The CDR3 covers 13 residues. The V and J ends lost 6 bases and 6 bases respectively, with 11 bases between them. The CDR3 region is CASRTMRSGELFF. The CDR3 DNA reads TGTGCCAGCAGGACAATGAGGTCCGGGGAGCTGTTTTTT.

The chain links TRBV30 to TRBJ2-1; D call uncertain. V shed 1 base and J shed 8 bases, with 6 bases lying between them. Germline CDR1 reads GTSNPN; CDR2 reads SVGIG (reference sequence). There are 11 residues in the CDR3. DNA for the CDR3: TGTGCCTGGAGTGCTGTAGATGAGCAGTTCTTC. It translates to CAWSAVDEQFF.

This clonotype was detected a few times. The CDR3 nucleotides read TGTGCCAGCAGTTCGGGACTACGCCTGGGAAATGAGCAGTTCTTC. Translating it yields CASSSGLRLGNEQFF. This rearrangement joins TRBV27 to TRBJ2-1; 7 nucleotides agree with TRBD2. The CDR3 contains 15 residues. The germline gives CDR1 MNHEY, CDR2 SMNVEV (reference sequence). V dropped 4 bases and J dropped 7; count of bases not matched to a gene: 10.

The sample holds a few counts of this clonotype. The chain employs TRBV10-3 and TRBJ2-7; 7 bases agree with TRBD2. CDR1 is ENHRY, CDR2 SYGVKD, per germline. The CDR3 totals 12 residues. J gave up 4 bases and V 10 bases, and 7 bases lay outside the gene matches. The CDR3, as DNA: TGTGCCACCAGCATGGGGGGGTACGAGCAGTACTTC. It specifies CATSMGGYEQYF.

This clonotype was detected only a few times. The chain couples TRBV20-1 to TRBJ1-6; a possible D gene is TRBD1 (5 bases). The V gene's germline CDR1 is DFQATT and CDR2 SNEGSKA (reference sequence). Trimming shortened V by 5 bases and J by 11 bases, and 13 bases separated the two germline ends. CDR3 length equals 12 residues. CDR3 in DNA: TGCAGTGCTGCTCAGGGAATGACACCCCTCCACTTT. The encoded protein is CSAAQGMTPLHF.

This clonotype was detected a few times. The V gene is TRBV20-1, the J gene TRBJ2-7, with TRBD1 identical over 8 bases. Germline loops: CDR1 DFQATT, CDR2 SNEGSKA (reference sequence). This CDR3 is built from 13 residues. The V and J ends lost 4 bases and 6 bases, in that order; junction bases with no gene match: 8. CDR3 sequence reads: CSAKKTQGGEQYF. CDR3 DNA sequence: TGCAGTGCTAAAAAAACACAGGGGGGCGAGCAGTACTTC.

The chain links TRBV20-1 to TRBJ2-1, with TRBD2 matching 12 bases. CDR1 and CDR2 from the germline V gene are DFQATT and SNEGSKA (reference sequence). The CDR3 sequence is 18 residues long. V shed 3 bases and J 0 bases; nucleotides not matched to a gene: 9. CDR3 sequence reads: CSASGLAGSINSYNEQFF. In DNA, the CDR3 is TGCAGTGCTAGTGGACTAGCGGGGTCTATCAACTCCTACAATGAGCAGTTCTTC.

This clonotype was counted between two and nine times. The chain uses TRBV12-3 or TRBV12-4 and TRBJ2-1; no definite D call. The length of the CDR3 is 13 residues. Between the trimmed V and J ends, which lost 3 bases and 4 bases, there was a span of 7 bases. The CDR3 protein is CASSFDDYNEQFF. The CDR3 DNA reads TGTGCCAGCAGTTTTGACGATTACAATGAGCAGTTCTTC.

V gene TRBV12-3 or TRBV12-4 combines with J gene TRBJ2-2, with no clear D. The CDR3 contains 13 residues. V lost 6 bases and J lost 6, with 11 bases in between. DNA of the CDR3: TGTGCCAGCAGCTTCGATACCCCCGGGGAGCTGTTTTTT. The encoded protein is CASSFDTPGELFF.

The rearrangement joins TRBV20-1 to TRBJ2-3; tentatively, D is TRBD2 (7 bases). This CDR3 has 12 residues. V lost 6 bases, J lost 11 bases, and 18 bases lay in between. Per the germline V gene, CDR1 is DFQATT and CDR2 is SNEGSKA (reference sequence). CDR3 in amino acids: CSAITPGGGQYF. CDR3 in DNA: TGCAGTGCCATTACTCCGGGGGGCGGGCAGTATTTT.